This TCR beta chain was observed in a study of CD8 T cells in Susac syndrome. Overall study context: Clinically active disease was present in six of the sequenced Susac syndrome patients. Roughly 8 of these patients were in remission.

General observations from the study: Across the total CD8+ repertoires, some 16 Susac-specific public clones were found. The CD8+ TEMRA repertoires yielded 5 or 6 such clones.

Negative isolation was used for CD8+ and CD4+ T cells, and FACS enrichment was applied to TEMRA cells. RNA was extracted with the RNeasy kit, and a quantity of roughly 0.5 to 1 ug was reverse transcribed using random hexamers. The authors amplified TCR beta CDR3 across 54 Vbeta and 13 Jbeta using immunoSEQ multiplex PCR. TCRdb reprocessed the immunoSEQ multiplex PCR reads with MiXCR, giving one entry per CDR3 protein. Of more than 150,000 distinct CDR3 sequences in the sample, about 95% were seen once. About this clonotype itself: Its antigen is undetermined.

The sample was CD8+ T cells from PBMCs. The TCR sequence derives from a human donor with Susac syndrome.

The CDR3 sequence: CASSQGRQSNTGELFF. CDR3 bases: TGCGCCAGCAGCCAAGGGCGGCAATCGAACACCGGGGAGCTGTTTTTT. This rearrangement joins TRBV4-1 to TRBJ2-2; the D is unclear. Germline V gene data show CDR1 as MGHRA and CDR2 as YSYEKL. V dropped 1 base and J dropped 0 bases, with 9 bases sitting between them. The CDR3 runs 16 residues.